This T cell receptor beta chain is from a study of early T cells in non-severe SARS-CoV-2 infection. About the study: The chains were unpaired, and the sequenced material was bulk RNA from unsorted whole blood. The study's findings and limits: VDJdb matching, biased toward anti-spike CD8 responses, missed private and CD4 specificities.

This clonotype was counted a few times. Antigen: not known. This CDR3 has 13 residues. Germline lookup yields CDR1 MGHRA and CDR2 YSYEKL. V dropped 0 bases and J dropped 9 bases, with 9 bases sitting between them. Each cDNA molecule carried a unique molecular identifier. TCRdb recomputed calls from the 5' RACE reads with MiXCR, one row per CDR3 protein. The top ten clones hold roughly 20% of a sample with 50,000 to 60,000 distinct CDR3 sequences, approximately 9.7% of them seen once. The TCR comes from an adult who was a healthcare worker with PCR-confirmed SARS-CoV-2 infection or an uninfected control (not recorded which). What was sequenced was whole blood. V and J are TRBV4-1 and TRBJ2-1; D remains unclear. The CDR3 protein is CASSQDHTFEQFF. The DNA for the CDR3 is TGCGCCAGCAGCCAAGATCACACCTTTGAGCAGTTCTTC.